This is a list of T cell receptor beta chains from one sample in a study of CD8 T cells in ankylosing spondylitis. From the 5' RACE reads, TCRdb called clonotypes with MiXCR, one entry per CDR3 protein. The sample records about 220,000 distinct CDR3 sequences, approximately 7.3% being singletons. What was sequenced was blood, either unsorted or a sorted T cell fraction (not recorded which). Receptors were obtained from a male donor with ankylosing spondylitis. The CDR3 runs from the conserved cysteine through the conserved F or W. The order of the fields is clone size, D gene, V gene, J gene, CDR3 DNA, CDR3 protein. The D gene is left open where the match is weak. Clone size is given for some rows only: seen once, a few or many times, or a class if the clone is expanded.

size: many; D: NA; V: TRBV6-2/TRBV6-3; J: TRBJ2-5; DNA: TGTGCCAGCAGTTCCACACAGGGAGAAGTAGAGACCCAGTACTTC; CDR3: CASSSTQGEVETQYF
size: many; D: TRBD1; V: TRBV7-9; J: TRBJ2-2; DNA: TGTGCCAGCAGCCCCCCGGACAGGGGGAACACCGGGGAGCTGTTTTTT; CDR3: CASSPPDRGNTGELFF
size: many; D: NA; V: TRBV29-1; J: TRBJ1-5; DNA: TGCAGCGCTTCACAGGGAGGGAATCAGCCCCAGCATTTT; CDR3: CSASQGGNQPQHF
size: many; D: NA; V: TRBV6-2/TRBV6-3; J: TRBJ2-2; DNA: TGTGCCAGCAGTTACGGGGCCGGGGAGCTGTTTTTT; CDR3: CASSYGAGELFF
size: many; D: NA; V: TRBV9; J: TRBJ2-3; DNA: TGTGCCAGCAGCCCTAATGACGGGGATACGCAGTATTTT; CDR3: CASSPNDGDTQYF
size: few; D: TRBD2; V: TRBV20-1; J: TRBJ2-1; DNA: TGCAGTGCTAGGAAACTAGCGGGAGGTGGCCATGAGCAGTTCTTC; CDR3: CSARKLAGGGHEQFF
size: once; D: NA; V: TRBV7-9; J: TRBJ2-7; DNA: TGTGCCAGCAGCTCTACGGTCGGCAGGGGGAGGGTGTACGAGCAGTACTTC; CDR3: CASSSTVGRGRVYEQYF
size: many; D: NA; V: TRBV20-1; J: TRBJ2-5; DNA: TGCAGTGCTAGGGGGGGACCTCCGGGGGAGACCCAGTACTTC; CDR3: CSARGGPPGETQYF
size: many; D: TRBD2; V: TRBV11-2; J: TRBJ2-1; DNA: TGTGCCAGCAGCGCCGCCAGACTAGCGGGAGGGCCCTCATACAATGAGCAGTTCTTC; CDR3: CASSAARLAGGPSYNEQFF
size: NA; D: TRBD2; V: TRBV4-2; J: TRBJ2-7; DNA: TGTGCCAGCAGCCAAGATCGGCGGGGGGCCTCCTACGAGCAGTACTTC; CDR3: CASSQDRRGASYEQYF
size: many; D: TRBD1; V: TRBV29-1; J: TRBJ2-7; DNA: TGCAGCGTTGTTTTACAGGGGGCGGGCGAGCAGTACTTC; CDR3: CSVVLQGAGEQYF
size: many; D: NA; V: TRBV4-3; J: TRBJ1-1; DNA: TGCGCCAGCAGCCTGGACAGCGCGGGTGACGAAGCTTTCTTT; CDR3: CASSLDSAGDEAFF
size: few; D: NA; V: TRBV7-8; J: TRBJ2-1; DNA: TGTGCCAGCAGCACTTGGGGGGGGCCCTACAATGAGCAGTTCTTC; CDR3: CASSTWGGPYNEQFF
size: many; D: TRBD1; V: TRBV4-2; J: TRBJ2-7; DNA: TGTGCCAGCAGCCAAGAATTAGGACAGGGGGTTAGCGAGCAGTACTTC; CDR3: CASSQELGQGVSEQYF
size: many; D: TRBD2; V: TRBV12-3/TRBV12-4; J: TRBJ2-3; DNA: TGTGCCAGCAGTAGACTAGCGGGGGGGCGTGATACGCAGTATTTT; CDR3: CASSRLAGGRDTQYF
size: many; D: TRBD2; V: TRBV27; J: TRBJ2-1; DNA: TGTGCCAGCAGTTTAGGGGCGGGGGCCTACAATGAGCAGTTCTTC; CDR3: CASSLGAGAYNEQFF
size: many; D: TRBD1; V: TRBV13; J: TRBJ2-7; DNA: TGTGCCAGCAGCCCACAGGGGAACTACGAGCAGTACTTC; CDR3: CASSPQGNYEQYF
size: many; D: NA; V: TRBV5-6; J: TRBJ2-5; DNA: TGTGCCAGCAGCTTGCGGCAGGGTCGATCACAAGAGACCCAGTACTTC; CDR3: CASSLRQGRSQETQYF
size: many; D: TRBD1; V: TRBV27; J: TRBJ1-2; DNA: TGTGCCAGCAGGGGACAGGGACCCTATGGCTACACCTTC; CDR3: CASRGQGPYGYTF
size: many; D: NA; V: TRBV29-1; J: TRBJ1-2; DNA: TGCAGCGTTGTGGTCGCGAGTGGCTACACCTTC; CDR3: CSVVVASGYTF
size: NA; D: NA; V: TRBV4-3; J: TRBJ1-1; DNA: TGCGCCAGCAGCCGGACCAAGCTCGAGACGAACACTGAAGCTTTCTTT; CDR3: CASSRTKLETNTEAFF
size: many; D: NA; V: TRBV9; J: TRBJ1-1; DNA: TGTGCCAGCAGCGTGGTTGGACGGGGGATGAACACTGAAGCTTTCTTT; CDR3: CASSVVGRGMNTEAFF
size: many; D: TRBD2; V: TRBV20-1; J: TRBJ2-1; DNA: TGCAGTGCTGGACTAGCGGGGGGGCCCAATGAGCAGTTCTTC; CDR3: CSAGLAGGPNEQFF
size: NA; D: NA; V: TRBV20-1; J: TRBJ1-1; DNA: TGCAGTGCTAGTGCCTATGCGGGGGTAAGAGCGGCGAACACTGAAGCTTTCTTT; CDR3: CSASAYAGVRAANTEAFF
size: many; D: NA; V: TRBV28; J: TRBJ2-3; DNA: TGTGCCAGCAGTATACCCCTTAGTCCATCGCGGGGATTCAGTACGCAGTATTTT; CDR3: CASSIPLSPSRGFSTQYF
size: many; D: NA; V: TRBV29-1; J: TRBJ2-3; DNA: TGCAGCGTTGAAGATCTAGTTCTGATTAGCACAGATACGCAGTATTTT; CDR3: CSVEDLVLISTDTQYF
size: many; D: TRBD2; V: TRBV20-1; J: TRBJ2-1; DNA: TGCAGTGCTAGGGTGGGACTAGCGGCCTACAATGAGCAGTTCTTC; CDR3: CSARVGLAAYNEQFF
size: few; D: NA; V: TRBV29-1; J: TRBJ1-1; DNA: TGCAGCGTTGTTGAACGAGGCCGAGGAATGAACACTGAAGCTTTCTTT; CDR3: CSVVERGRGMNTEAFF
size: many; D: TRBD2; V: TRBV7-8; J: TRBJ2-2; DNA: TGTGCCAGCAGCTGGTCTAGCGGGGGGAGCACCGGGGAGCTGTTTTTT; CDR3: CASSWSSGGSTGELFF
size: few; D: NA; V: TRBV28; J: TRBJ2-5; DNA: TGTGCCAGCAGTTCCAGCGACCAAGAGACCCAGTACTTC; CDR3: CASSSSDQETQYF
size: many; D: NA; V: TRBV14; J: TRBJ2-7; DNA: TGTGCCAGCAGCCAAGATCTGCAGGGATACGAGCAGTACTTC; CDR3: CASSQDLQGYEQYF
size: many; D: TRBD1; V: TRBV28; J: TRBJ1-1; DNA: TGTGCCAGCAGTCCCGACAGGGGCAGGCTGAACACTGAAGCTTTCTTT; CDR3: CASSPDRGRLNTEAFF
size: few; D: NA; V: TRBV20-1; J: TRBJ1-5; DNA: TGCAGTGCTAGACCCTGGGGTGCTTCCAATCAGCCCCAGCATTTT; CDR3: CSARPWGASNQPQHF
size: many; D: TRBD2; V: TRBV12-3/TRBV12-4; J: TRBJ2-3; DNA: TGTGCCAGCAGTTTTCGGGCGGGGGGCCCGGATACGCAGTATTTT; CDR3: CASSFRAGGPDTQYF
size: many; D: NA; V: TRBV27; J: TRBJ2-1; DNA: TGTGCCAGCAGTTTCGGCCGGGGCGGGGATGAGCAGTTCTTC; CDR3: CASSFGRGGDEQFF
size: many; D: NA; V: TRBV20-1; J: TRBJ1-2; DNA: TGCAGTGCTAGTTTAGGACGGAGAACCTATGGCTACACCTTC; CDR3: CSASLGRRTYGYTF
size: NA; D: TRBD2; V: TRBV28; J: TRBJ2-1; DNA: TGTGCCAGCAGTTTATGGTCTAGCGGGGGCTACAATGAGCAGTTCTTC; CDR3: CASSLWSSGGYNEQFF
size: many; D: TRBD1; V: TRBV12-3/TRBV12-4; J: TRBJ2-2; DNA: TGTGCCAGCAGTTCCACAGGGGCCGGGGAGCTGTTTTTT; CDR3: CASSSTGAGELFF
size: few; D: NA; V: TRBV2; J: TRBJ1-5; DNA: TGTGCCAGCAGTGACCCCCCGAATCAGCCCCAGCATTTT; CDR3: CASSDPPNQPQHF
size: many; D: NA; V: TRBV20-1; J: TRBJ1-3; DNA: TGCAGTGCTAGAGATCGGGTACCGGAGACCTCTGGAAACACCATATATTTT; CDR3: CSARDRVPETSGNTIYF
size: many; D: NA; V: TRBV27; J: TRBJ2-2; DNA: TGTGCCAGCAGTTATGGGGGGCCAAACACCGGGGAGCTGTTTTTT; CDR3: CASSYGGPNTGELFF
size: many; D: TRBD2; V: TRBV7-2; J: TRBJ2-1; DNA: TGTGCCAGCAGCTCAACTAGCGGGAGTATGGATGAGCAGTTCTTC; CDR3: CASSSTSGSMDEQFF
size: many; D: NA; V: TRBV20-1; J: TRBJ2-1; DNA: TGCAGTGCTAGAGATCCCAGGACAGTACACAATGAGCAGTTCTTC; CDR3: CSARDPRTVHNEQFF
size: many; D: TRBD2; V: TRBV14; J: TRBJ2-3; DNA: TGTGCCAGCAGCCCCGGACTAGCGATCAGAGATACGCAGTATTTT; CDR3: CASSPGLAIRDTQYF
size: few; D: NA; V: TRBV4-1; J: TRBJ1-1; DNA: TGCGCCAGCAGCCCGGGGGTAAAGAACACTGAAGCTTTCTTT; CDR3: CASSPGVKNTEAFF
size: many; D: NA; V: TRBV3-1; J: TRBJ1-3; DNA: TGTGCCAGCAGCCAAGATGGCAACTCTGGAAACACCATATATTTT; CDR3: CASSQDGNSGNTIYF
size: NA; D: NA; V: TRBV29-1; J: TRBJ1-1; DNA: TGCAGCGTTGTCGAGTACTTAGCTTTCTTT; CDR3: CSVVEYLAFF
size: many; D: NA; V: TRBV4-3; J: TRBJ1-1; DNA: TGCGCCAGCAGCCAAGGGGGGGGGCCAGTAGTTGAAGCTTTCTTT; CDR3: CASSQGGGPVVEAFF
size: many; D: TRBD2; V: TRBV25-1; J: TRBJ2-3; DNA: TGTGCCAGCAGTGACGGGACTAGCCGAGATACGCAGTATTTT; CDR3: CASSDGTSRDTQYF
size: NA; D: NA; V: TRBV2; J: TRBJ1-5; DNA: TGTGCCAGCAGTGAGGGGGCAAAAGGTCAGCCCCAGCATTTT; CDR3: CASSEGAKGQPQHF
size: few; D: TRBD1; V: TRBV6-6; J: TRBJ1-2; DNA: TGTGCCAGCAGGTATATCGACAGGGAAGTCTATGGCTACACCTTC; CDR3: CASRYIDREVYGYTF
size: many; D: TRBD1; V: TRBV27; J: TRBJ1-4; DNA: TGTGCCAGCAGTTCCCGGGACAGCAATGAAAAACTGTTTTTT; CDR3: CASSSRDSNEKLFF
size: few; D: NA; V: TRBV6-4; J: TRBJ2-3; DNA: TGTGCCAGCAGTGACTTTGGGGGATCGGGGACAGATACGCAGTATTTT; CDR3: CASSDFGGSGTDTQYF
size: few; D: TRBD1; V: TRBV7-9; J: TRBJ2-3; DNA: TGTGCCAGCAGCCCCGGGACAGGGACGAATTTT; CDR3: CASSPGTGTNF
size: many; D: TRBD1; V: TRBV2; J: TRBJ1-1; DNA: TGTGCCAGCAACGTCGACCGGGACAGGGGTGGGAACACTGAAGCTTTCTTT; CDR3: CASNVDRDRGGNTEAFF
size: few; D: TRBD2; V: TRBV7-3; J: TRBJ2-1; DNA: TGTGCCAGCAGCCCCGGGGTAGCGGGGGTGAATGAGCAGTTCTTC; CDR3: CASSPGVAGVNEQFF